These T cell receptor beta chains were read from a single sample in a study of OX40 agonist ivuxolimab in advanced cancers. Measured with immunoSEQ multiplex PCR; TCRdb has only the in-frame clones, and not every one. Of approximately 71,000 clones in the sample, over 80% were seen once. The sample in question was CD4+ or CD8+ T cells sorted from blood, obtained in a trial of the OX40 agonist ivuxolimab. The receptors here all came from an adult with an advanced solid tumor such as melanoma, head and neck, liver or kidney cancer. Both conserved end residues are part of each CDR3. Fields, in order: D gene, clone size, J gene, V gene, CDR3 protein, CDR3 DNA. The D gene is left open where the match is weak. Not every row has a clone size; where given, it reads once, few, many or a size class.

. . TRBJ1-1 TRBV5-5 CASSFLNTEAFF TGTGCCAGCAGCTTCTTGAACACTGAAGCTTTCTTT
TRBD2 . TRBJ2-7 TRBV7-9 CASSPARGLAGEYEQYF TGTGCCAGCAGCCCCGCGAGAGGCTTAGCGGGGGAGTACGAGCAGTACTTC
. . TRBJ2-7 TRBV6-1 CATTGFYEQYF TGTGCCACCACAGGGTTCTACGAGCAGTACTTC
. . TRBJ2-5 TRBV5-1 CASSLDRNQETQYF TGCGCCAGCAGCTTGGACAGGAACCAAGAGACCCAGTACTTC
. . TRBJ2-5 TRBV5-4 CASRRSQGQETQYF TGTGCCAGCAGACGTTCCCAGGGGCAAGAGACCCAGTACTTC
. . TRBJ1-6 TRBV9 CASSVESSYNSPLHF TGTGCCAGCAGCGTTGAGAGCTCCTATAATTCACCCCTCCACTTT
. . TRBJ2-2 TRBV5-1 CASVTAANTGELFF TGCGCCAGTGTAACAGCCGCGAACACCGGGGAGCTGTTTTTT
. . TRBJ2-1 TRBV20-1 CSLSSYNEQFF TGCAGCCTGAGCTCCTACAATGAGCAGTTCTTC
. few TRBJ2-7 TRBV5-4 CASSRPGTGSYEQYF TGTGCCAGCAGCCGCCCCGGGACCGGCTCCTACGAGCAGTACTTC
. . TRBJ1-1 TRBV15 CATSTAGAHTEAFF TGTGCCACCAGCACTGCGGGCGCGCACACTGAAGCTTTCTTT
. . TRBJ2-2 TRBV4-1 CASSQGGPVQGELFF TGCGCCAGCAGCCAGGGGGGGCCAGTTCAGGGGGAGCTGTTTTTT
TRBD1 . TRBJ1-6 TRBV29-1 CSVKQGSNSPLHF TGCAGCGTTAAACAGGGGAGTAATTCACCCCTCCACTTT
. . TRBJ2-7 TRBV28 CASTGQTYEQYF TGTGCCAGCACCGGACAGACCTACGAGCAGTACTTC
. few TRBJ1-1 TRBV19 CASSPNAWNTEAFF TGTGCCAGTAGTCCCAATGCCTGGAACACTGAAGCTTTCTTT
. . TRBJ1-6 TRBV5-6 CASSPAGTPPLHF TGTGCCAGCAGCCCCGCAGGGACCCCACCCCTCCACTTT
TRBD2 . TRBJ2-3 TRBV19 CASRTRGGRTDTQYF TGTGCCAGCAGGACCCGGGGGGGACGCACAGATACGCAGTATTTT
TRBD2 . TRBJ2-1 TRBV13 CASSPGGGRAGNEQFF TGTGCCAGCAGCCCGGGGGGCGGGAGGGCTGGAAATGAGCAGTTCTTC
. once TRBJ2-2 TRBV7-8 CASSSRRVGSTGELFF TGTGCCAGCAGCTCCCGCAGGGTAGGGAGCACCGGGGAGCTGTTTTTT
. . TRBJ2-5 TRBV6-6 CASTRGAQETQYF TGTGCCAGCACGAGGGGGGCCCAAGAGACCCAGTACTTC
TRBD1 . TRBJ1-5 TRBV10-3 CATTGGDSSNQPQHF TGTGCCACGACAGGGGGAGATAGTTCGAATCAGCCCCAGCATTTT
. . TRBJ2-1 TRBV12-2 CASRLWARLAGVLLSNEQFF TGTGCAAGTCGCTTATGGGCCCGACTAGCGGGGGTGCTACTGAGCAATGAGCAGTTCTTC
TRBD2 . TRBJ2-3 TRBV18 CASSPVVIGLAGTDTQYF TGTGCCAGCTCACCCGTGGTCATAGGGCTAGCGGGGACAGATACGCAGTATTTT
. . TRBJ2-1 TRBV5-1 CASSLRPVRGEQFF TGCGCCAGCAGCTTGAGGCCTGTCCGGGGCGAGCAGTTCTTC
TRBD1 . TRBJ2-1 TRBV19 CASSRDRGLGQFF TGTGCCAGTAGTAGGGACAGGGGGCTGGGGCAGTTCTTC
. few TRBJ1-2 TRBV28 CASSFSGGYTF TGTGCCAGCAGTTTTTCCGGTGGCTACACCTTC
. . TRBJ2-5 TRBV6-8 CASSYGRGGKETQYF TGTGCCAGCAGTTATGGGAGGGGGGGGAAAGAGACCCAGTACTTC
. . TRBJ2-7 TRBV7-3 CASSFGGGEQYF TGTGCCAGCAGCTTTGGGGGAGGCGAGCAGTACTTC
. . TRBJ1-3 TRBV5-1 CASSLGGHRSGNTIYF TGCGCCAGCAGCTTGGGGGGACACCGCTCTGGAAACACCATATATTTT
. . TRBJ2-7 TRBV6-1 CASSILGTSYEQYF TGTGCCAGCAGTATTCTCGGGACGAGCTACGAGCAGTACTTC
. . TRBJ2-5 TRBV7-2 CASSLGPRRETQYF TGTGCCAGCAGCTTAGGCCCGAGGAGGGAGACCCAGTACTTC
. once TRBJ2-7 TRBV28 CASSLARDGAYEQYF TGTGCCAGCAGTTTAGCTAGGGACGGTGCCTACGAGCAGTACTTC
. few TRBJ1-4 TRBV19 CASTATGQEKLFF TGTGCCAGTACGGCCACAGGCCAGGAAAAACTGTTTTTT
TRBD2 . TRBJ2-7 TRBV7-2 CASSLRLAGAYEQYF TGTGCCAGCAGCCTGCGACTAGCGGGAGCCTACGAGCAGTACTTC
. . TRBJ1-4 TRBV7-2 CASSLASVPTNEKLFF TGTGCCAGCAGCTTAGCATCGGTTCCAACTAATGAAAAACTGTTTTTT
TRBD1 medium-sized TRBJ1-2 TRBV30 CAWSGRQGGSYGYTF TGTGCCTGGAGTGGACGACAGGGTGGGAGCTATGGCTACACCTTC
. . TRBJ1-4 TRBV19 CASSMAGTGASEKLFF TGTGCCAGTAGTATGGCCGGGACGGGGGCGTCTGAAAAACTGTTTTTT
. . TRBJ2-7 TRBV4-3 CASSQGGYEQYF TGCGCCAGCAGCCAAGGTGGTTACGAGCAGTACTTC
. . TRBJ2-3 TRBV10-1 CASSESRPGTQYF TGCGCCAGCAGTGAGTCACGACCGGGTACGCAGTATTTT
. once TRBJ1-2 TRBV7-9 CASSLATSGGTNCGYTF TGTGCCAGCAGCTTAGCAACTTCAGGAGGAACGAACTGTGGCTACACCTTC
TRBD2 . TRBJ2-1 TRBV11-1 CASSLASGGAREQFF TGTGCCAGCAGCTTAGCCAGCGGGGGGGCGCGGGAGCAGTTCTTC
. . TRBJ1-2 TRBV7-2 CASSLDLNYGYTF TGTGCCAGCAGCTTAGACTTGAACTATGGCTACACCTTC
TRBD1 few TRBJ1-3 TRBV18 CASSPGTDGNTIYF TGTGCCAGCTCACCAGGGACAGACGGAAACACCATATATTTT
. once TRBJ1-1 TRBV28 CASRDGTLIQQAFF TGTGCCAGCAGAGACGGGACTCTTATACAGCAAGCTTTCTTT
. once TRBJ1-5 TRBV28 CASSSGPRPQHF TGTGCCAGCAGTAGCGGTCCTCGGCCCCAGCATTTT
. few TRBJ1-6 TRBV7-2 CASSKTGYQLHF TGTGCCAGCAGCAAGACAGGCTACCAACTCCACTTT
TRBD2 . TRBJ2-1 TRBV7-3 CASSLRGLAVHNEQFF TGTGCCAGCAGCTTAAGGGGACTAGCGGTGCACAATGAGCAGTTCTTC
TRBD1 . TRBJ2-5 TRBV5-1 CASNKGQGGETQYF TGCGCCAGCAACAAAGGACAGGGGGGAGAGACCCAGTACTTC
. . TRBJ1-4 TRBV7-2 CASSTSVGNEKLFF TGTGCCAGCAGCACAAGCGTCGGGAATGAAAAACTGTTTTTT
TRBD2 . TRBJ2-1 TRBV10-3 CAIRTSEGNEQFF TGTGCCATCCGGACTAGCGAGGGCAATGAGCAGTTCTTC
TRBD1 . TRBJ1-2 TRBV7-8 CASSLAGRGRTNYGYTF TGTGCCAGCAGCTTAGCGGGGAGGGGGCGAACTAACTATGGCTACACCTTC
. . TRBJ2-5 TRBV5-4 CASSGLRGETQYF TGTGCCAGCAGCGGACTAAGAGGGGAGACCCAGTACTTC
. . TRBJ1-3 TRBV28 CASSSLGDSGNTIYF TGTGCCAGCAGTTCGTTGGGTGACTCTGGAAACACCATATATTTT
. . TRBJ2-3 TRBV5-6 CASSFTGITDTQYF TGTGCCAGCAGCTTCACAGGCATCACAGATACGCAGTATTTT
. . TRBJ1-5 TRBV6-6 CASSYSKGHSNQPQHF TGTGCCAGCAGTTACTCGAAGGGCCATAGCAATCAGCCCCAGCATTTT
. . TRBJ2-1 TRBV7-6 CASSSLSSPAANEQFF TGTGCCAGCAGCTCCCTATCTTCTCCAGCGGCAAATGAGCAGTTCTTC